The present entry profiles one TCR beta chain with its context. Its target is unknown. This specimen belongs to a study of resident and recirculating memory T cells in vitiligo. J lost 11 bases, V lost 1 base, and 8 bases had no gene match. The CDR3 sequence is 15 residues long. Germline V gene data show CDR1 as LGHNA and CDR2 as YSLEER. Whole-study findings and limits: Different lesions suggested infiltration by different T cell clones.

The repertoire was sequenced with immunoSEQ multiplex PCR; TCRdb's copy has only in-frame clones and lacks some. In the table there are 40,000 to 50,000 clones, around nine tenths of which are singletons. Sequenced sample: blood. This receptor was taken from a male donor with vitiligo. V usage is TRBV4-3 and J usage is TRBJ2-1; 10 bases fit TRBD2. The CDR3 DNA sequence: TGCGCCAGCAGCCAAGTGCCCAGCGGGGGGGCGAAGCAGTTCTTC. This sequence encodes CASSQVPSGGAKQFF.